This TCR beta chain emerged from a study of T cell changes during pregnancy in multiple sclerosis. V dropped 0 bases and J dropped 4 bases, with 14 bases sitting between them. Germline CDR1 reads SGDLS; CDR2 reads YYNGEE. The CDR3 has 16 residues. Clones were read by immunoSEQ multiplex PCR, and TCRdb kept only the in-frame ones, dropping some. The sample gives 30,000 to 40,000 clones, approximately 94% of which show up once; 0.39% is in the top ten. This clonotype was sampled from a female donor with multiple sclerosis, enrolled in a pregnancy study. The V gene is TRBV9, the J gene TRBJ2-1; D not resolved. The sample here was CD4+ T cells from peripheral blood mononuclear cells, taken in the second trimester of pregnancy. CDR3 DNA sequence: TGTGCCAGCAGCGTAGGGGTCAGCGTCTTGTACAATGAGCAGTTCTTC. Protein: CASSVGVSVLYNEQFF.